This T cell receptor beta chain was obtained from a study of blood T cell repertoires in COVID-19. This CDR3 is 15 amino acids long. V lost 5 bases to trimming and J lost 5 bases; unmatched junction nucleotides: 8. Germline CDR1 reads SGHAT; CDR2 reads FQDESV (reference sequence). Profiling relied on immunoSEQ multiplex PCR, and the TCRdb table lists in-frame clones only, not all of them. The data hold roughly 170,000 clones, with 82% observed a single time. Participants were aged about 18 to 89 years, lived in roughly 23 US areas, and enrolled virtually. Recovered status applied to Cohort 3 donors who had two consecutive negative PCRs. It also applied to those with clearance or with symptom resolution.

The receptor was isolated from a man aged 55 to 70 who had recovered from COVID-19. The sample was PBMCs or T cells enriched from blood (not recorded which). The chain carries TRBV11-1 and TRBJ2-7; 11 bases map to TRBD2. In nucleotides, the CDR3 is TGTGCCAGCAGCCCATCTAGCGGGAGGAGGGACGAGCAGTACTTC. Translating gives CASSPSSGRRDEQYF.